This T cell receptor (beta chain) was recovered during a study of monozygotic twins with inflammatory bowel disease. Whole-study results and caveats: Individual T cell subtypes were not distinguishable.

Researchers collected around 2.4 ml of blood per donor. The authors isolated total RNA from whole blood without sorting T cells. There were about 3,500 ng of total RNA used for each TCR library. TCRdb reworked the 5' RACE reads into one entry per CDR3 protein, no DNA. This repertoire includes under 150,000 distinct CDR3 sequences. As for this clonotype: Its antigen is still unknown.

CDR3 length: 14 residues. The germline CDR1 and CDR2 sequences are SEHNR and FQNEAQ (reference sequence). This clonotype was sampled from a human donor with ulcerative colitis or Crohn's disease, or a healthy co-twin of an affected twin (not recorded which). The specimen sequenced was blood. This chain connects TRBV7-9 to TRBJ2-5; no DNA is available, so the TRBD1 call from TCRdb remains unchecked. The chain's CDR3 is CASSSGGGTGTQYF.